This T cell receptor (beta chain) was captured by sequencing in a study of blood T cell repertoires in COVID-19. Data came from immunoSEQ multiplex PCR; TCRdb stores just in-frame clones and leaves some out. The table records about 260,000 clones, more than 70% of them present only once. The germline V gene encodes CDR1 GTSNPN and CDR2 SVGIG (reference sequence). The germline V and J ends were trimmed by 1 base and 7 bases, with 10 bases remaining between them. The CDR3 consists of 12 residues. Cohort allocation depended upon clinical history that participants reported. For recovered donors of Cohort 3, there were two negative PCRs, clearance, or symptom resolution.

This receptor was taken from a woman aged 45-65 years who had recovered from COVID-19. Sequenced sample: PBMCs or T cells enriched from blood (not recorded which). The chain combines TRBV30 with TRBJ1-2; D call uncertain. CDR3 coding DNA: TGTGCCTGGAGTGGCCAGGTTGGTGGCTACACCTTC. The encoded protein is CAWSGQVGGYTF. Based on the CDR3 plus reference TRBV30 and TRBJ1-2, the full variable domain is SQTIHQWPATLVQPVGSPLSLECTVEGTSNPNLYWYRQAAGRGLQLLFYSVGIGQISSEVPQNLSASRPQDRQFILSSKKLLLSDSGFYLCAWSGQVGGYTFGSGTRLTVV.